The 11 T cell receptor beta chains below come from one sample, sequenced in a study of blood T cell repertoires in COVID-19. Produced via immunoSEQ multiplex PCR; TCRdb's table is partial and in-frame only. The sample contains a few hundred thousand clones, more than 75% of which appear only once. Specimen: PBMCs or T cells enriched from blood (not recorded which). These receptors were taken from a woman under 30 who had recovered from COVID-19.

The rearrangement uses TRBV6-2 or TRBV6-3 and TRBJ2-1, with D possibly TRBD2 on 7 matching bases. Germline V gene sequence: CDR1 MNHEY, CDR2 SVGEGT. CDR3 length: 14 residues. Trimming took off 5 bases at V and 7 bases at J, with 15 bases between the two ends. CDR3 sequence (DNA): TGTGCCAGCAGTCCGGGGGGCTGGGAGAATGAGCAGTTCTTC. Its protein is CASSPGGWENEQFF.

The chain links TRBV7-9 to TRBJ1-5; tentative D call: TRBD1 (5 bases). V was cut by 6 bases and J by 1 base, with 13 bases left in between. The germline V gene has CDR1 SEHNR and CDR2 FQNEAQ (reference sequence). The CDR3 totals 15 residues. The CDR3 DNA reads as TGTGCCAGCAGTCCAACAGGAAAAAGCAATCAGCCCCAGCATTTT. It specifies CASSPTGKSNQPQHF.

This clone was found a few times. The chain joins TRBV19 to TRBJ1-1; 12 bases align to TRBD1. V gave up 1 base and J gave up 2 bases; unmatched junction bases: 5. The CDR3 is 17 amino acids. Germline V gene data show CDR1 as LNHDA and CDR2 as SQIVND (reference sequence). The CDR3 bases are TGTGCCAGTAGTATAGTAGGGACAGGGGGCCCAAACACTGAAGCTTTCTTT. Its translation: CASSIVGTGGPNTEAFF. The entire variable domain, with the rest obtained from reference TRBV19 and TRBJ1-1, is as follows: DGGITQSPKYLFRKEGQNVTLSCEQNLNHDAMYWYRQDPGQGLRLIYYSQIVNDFQKGDIAEGYSVSREKKESFPLTVTSAQKNPTAFYLCASSIVGTGGPNTEAFFGQGTRLTVV.

This clone was found a few times. This rearrangement joins TRBV4-1 to TRBJ2-3, with a tentative D call TRBD2 (7 bases). The CDR3 contains 17 residues. The V and J ends lost 0 bases and 4 bases respectively, with 17 bases between them. Looked up from germline, CDR1 is MGHRA and CDR2 is YSYEKL. This CDR3 is CASSQDILLGGADTQYF. In DNA, the CDR3 is TGCGCCAGCAGCCAAGATATACTCCTAGGGGGGGCAGATACGCAGTATTTT.

This chain links TRBV5-1 with TRBJ1-2; 8 bases align to TRBD1. CDR3 size: 14 residues. Trimming removed 4 bases from V and 4 bases from J; junction bases left unmatched: 6. From germline, CDR1 is SGHRS and CDR2 YFSETQ. CDR3 nucleotides: TGCGCCAGCAGCGTCGGACAGGGCGGCTATGGCTACACCTTC. Amino acids: CASSVGQGGYGYTF.

In this sample, this clone turned up a few times. The V call is TRBV9, the J call TRBJ1-5; 10 bases agree with TRBD1. After removal of 0 bases from V and 5 bases from J, the junction contained 2 bases not matched to a gene. This CDR3 has 15 amino acids. Germline V CDR1 and CDR2: SGDLS, YYNGEE. This CDR3 is CASSVGQGADQPQHF. The CDR3 region has the DNA TGTGCCAGCAGCGTAGGACAGGGGGCCGATCAGCCCCAGCATTTT. Together with reference TRBV9 and TRBJ1-5, the CDR3 gives the full variable domain: DSGVTQTPKHLITATGQRVTLRCSPRSGDLSVYWYQQSLDQGLQFLIQYYNGEERAKGNILERFSAQQFPDLHSELNLSSLELGDSALYFCASSVGQGADQPQHFGDGTRLSIL.

This clone is a singleton in its sample. The J gene is TRBJ1-4, the V gene TRBV3-1 (or the pseudogene TRBV3-2); possible D gene TRBD1, 6 bases. Trimming removed 3 bases at V and 6 bases at J, with 14 bases between. From germline, CDR1 is LGHDT and CDR2 YNNKEL (reference sequence). This CDR3 has 15 amino acids. CDR3 in amino acids: CASSHEGEGDEKLFF. In DNA, the CDR3 is TGTGCCAGCAGCCATGAGGGGGAGGGTGATGAAAAACTGTTTTTT.

This chain connects TRBV9 to TRBJ1-5; D unclear. The V gene lost 4 bases and the J gene lost 6 bases, with 8 bases spanning the gap. The CDR3 sequence is 12 residues long. In germline, CDR1 is SGDLS, CDR2 YYNGEE. The CDR3 DNA follows: TGTGCCAGCAGCCTATCCATTCAGCCCCAGCATTTT. Its protein is CASSLSIQPQHF.

V is TRBV9 and J is TRBJ1-2, with D possibly matching TRBD1 (6 bases). The CDR3 has 13 amino acids. Germline V CDR1 and CDR2: SGDLS, YYNGEE. The ends were cut back, 3 bases at V and 9 bases at J, with 15 bases in the middle. CDR3 nucleotides: TGTGCCAGCAGCGAGAACAGGGTAGGGAGCTACACCTTC. It translates to CASSENRVGSYTF.

The chain employs TRBV30 and TRBJ1-2; D not resolved. The V and J ends lost 3 bases and 9 bases respectively, with 14 bases between them. This CDR3 region has 12 residues. Germline V CDR1 and CDR2: GTSNPN, SVGIG (reference sequence). CDR3 region: CAWRDYNGSYTF. In DNA, the CDR3 is TGTGCCTGGAGAGACTACAACGGGAGCTACACCTTC.

The J gene is TRBJ1-5, the V gene TRBV19; D might be TRBD1 (6 bases). V lost 1 base and J 3 bases, leaving 13 bases between the germline ends. The CDR3 totals 16 residues. Germline V gene sequence: CDR1 LNHDA, CDR2 SQIVND (reference sequence). The CDR3 DNA sequence: TGTGCCAGTAGTATAGGGTTGACAGGACTCAATCAGCCCCAGCATTTT. It specifies CASSIGLTGLNQPQHF.